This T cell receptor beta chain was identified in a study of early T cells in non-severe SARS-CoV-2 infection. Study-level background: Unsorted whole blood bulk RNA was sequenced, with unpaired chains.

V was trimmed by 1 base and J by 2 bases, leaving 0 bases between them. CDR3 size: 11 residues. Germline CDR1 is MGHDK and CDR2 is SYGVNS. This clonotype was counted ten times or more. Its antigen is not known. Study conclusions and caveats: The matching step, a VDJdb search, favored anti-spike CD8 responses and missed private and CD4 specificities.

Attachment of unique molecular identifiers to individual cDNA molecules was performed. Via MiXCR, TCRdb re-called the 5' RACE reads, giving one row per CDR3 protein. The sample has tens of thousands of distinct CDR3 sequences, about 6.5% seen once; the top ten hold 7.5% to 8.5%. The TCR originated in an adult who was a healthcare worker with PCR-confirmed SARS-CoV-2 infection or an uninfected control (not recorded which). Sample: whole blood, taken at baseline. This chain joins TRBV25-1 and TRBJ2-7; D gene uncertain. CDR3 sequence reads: CASSESYEQYF. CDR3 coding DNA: TGTGCCAGCAGTGAATCCTACGAGCAGTACTTC.